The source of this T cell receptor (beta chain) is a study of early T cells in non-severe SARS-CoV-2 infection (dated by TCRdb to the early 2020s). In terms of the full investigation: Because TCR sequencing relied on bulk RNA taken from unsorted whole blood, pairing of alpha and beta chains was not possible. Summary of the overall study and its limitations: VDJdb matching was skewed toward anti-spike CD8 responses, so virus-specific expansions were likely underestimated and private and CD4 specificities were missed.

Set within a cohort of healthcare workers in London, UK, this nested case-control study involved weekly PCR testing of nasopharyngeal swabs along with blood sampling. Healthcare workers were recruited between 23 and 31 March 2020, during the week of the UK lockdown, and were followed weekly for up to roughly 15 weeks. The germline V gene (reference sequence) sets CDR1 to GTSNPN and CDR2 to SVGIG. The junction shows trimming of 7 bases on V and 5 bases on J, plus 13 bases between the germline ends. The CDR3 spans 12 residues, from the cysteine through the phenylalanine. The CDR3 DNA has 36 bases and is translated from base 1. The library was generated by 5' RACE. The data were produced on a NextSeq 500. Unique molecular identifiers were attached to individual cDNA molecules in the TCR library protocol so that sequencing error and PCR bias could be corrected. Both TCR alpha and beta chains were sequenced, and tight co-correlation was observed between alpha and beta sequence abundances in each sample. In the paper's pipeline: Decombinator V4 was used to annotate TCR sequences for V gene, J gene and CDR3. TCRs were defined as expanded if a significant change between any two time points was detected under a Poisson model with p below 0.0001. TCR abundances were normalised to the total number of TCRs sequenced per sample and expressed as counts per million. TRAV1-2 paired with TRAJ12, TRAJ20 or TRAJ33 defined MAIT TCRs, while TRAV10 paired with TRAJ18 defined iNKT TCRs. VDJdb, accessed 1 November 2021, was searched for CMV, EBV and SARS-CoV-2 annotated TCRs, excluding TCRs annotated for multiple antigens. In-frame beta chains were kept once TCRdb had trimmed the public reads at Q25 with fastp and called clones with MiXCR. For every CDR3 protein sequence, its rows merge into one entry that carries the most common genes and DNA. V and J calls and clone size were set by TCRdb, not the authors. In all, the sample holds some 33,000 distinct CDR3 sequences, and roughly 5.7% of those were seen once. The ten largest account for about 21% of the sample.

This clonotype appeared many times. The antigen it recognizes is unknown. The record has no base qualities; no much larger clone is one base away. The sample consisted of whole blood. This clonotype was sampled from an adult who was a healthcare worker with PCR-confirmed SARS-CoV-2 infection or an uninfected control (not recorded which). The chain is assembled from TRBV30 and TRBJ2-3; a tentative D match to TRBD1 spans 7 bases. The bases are TGTGCCTCCGGGACAGCGGGAGATACGCAGTATTTT. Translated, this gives CASGTAGDTQYF. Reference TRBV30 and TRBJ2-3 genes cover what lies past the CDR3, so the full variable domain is SQTIHQWPATLVQPVGSPLSLECTVEGTSNPNLYWYRQAAGRGLQLLFYSVGIGQISSEVPQNLSASRPQDRQFILSSKKLLLSDSGFYLCASGTAGDTQYFGPGTRLTVL.